One and the same sample provided the 10 T cell receptor beta chains below, sequenced in a study of T cells in Graves' hyperthyroidism and ophthalmopathy. TCR beta CDR3 region amplification was performed from RNA transcripts. The HTBI primer set drove a first-round RT-PCR of the TCR CDR3. TCRdb processed the multiplex PCR reads anew with MiXCR; each CDR3 protein has one entry. The table records approximately 640,000 distinct CDR3 sequences, roughly 45% of them present only once. The sequenced material came from peripheral blood or thyroid tissue (not recorded which). The receptors derive from an adult man with Graves' disease, either hyperthyroidism or ophthalmopathy (not recorded which).

This chain connects TRBV6-6 to TRBJ2-7; unclear D gene. The CDR3 runs to 14 residues. Germline V gene data show CDR1 as MNHNY and CDR2 as SVGAGI (reference sequence). V was pared by 4 bases and J by 6 bases, with 16 bases between. For the CDR3, the DNA is TGTGCCAGCAGTTCCCCTATCGTGAAGCCCGAGCAGTACTTC. Its protein is CASSSPIVKPEQYF.

The rearrangement uses TRBV12-3 or TRBV12-4 and TRBJ1-1; D uncertain. V lost 5 bases to trimming and J lost 3 bases, with 10 bases between them. The CDR3 totals 13 residues. The CDR3 spells CASSPEHDTEAFF. Written as DNA, the CDR3 is TGTGCCAGCAGTCCGGAGCATGACACTGAAGCTTTCTTT.

This clonotype was observed a handful of times. Written as DNA, the CDR3 is TGTGCCAGTAGTATTACCCAAGGCGGTAATGAAAAACTGTTTTTT. Protein sequence: CASSITQGGNEKLFF. The rearrangement uses TRBV19 and TRBJ1-4; D unclear. Germline CDR1 and CDR2: LNHDA and SQIVND (reference sequence). This CDR3 spans 15 amino acids. V was pared by 3 bases and J by 4 bases, with 12 bases between.

This clonotype was seen a few times. The CDR3 nucleotides are TGTGCCAGCAGCTTAGAAGGCGGGGGCTCGCGTGGCTACACCTTC. It is translated as CASSLEGGGSRGYTF. The chain recombines TRBV11-2 with TRBJ1-2; a possible D gene is TRBD1 (6 bases). This CDR3 spans 15 amino acids. In germline, CDR1 is SGHAT, CDR2 FQNNGV. V was pared by 0 bases and J by 7 bases, with 15 bases between.

This clonotype appeared a few times. V and J are TRBV6-6 and TRBJ2-5, with D possibly being TRBD1 or TRBD2 (5 bases each). The CDR3 runs to 14 residues. Germline lookup yields CDR1 MNHNY and CDR2 SVGAGI (reference sequence). Deletions cut 2 bases from V and 4 bases from J, with 11 bases between. CDR3 sequence (DNA): TGTGCCAGCAGTTACCAGGCAGGGAGAGAGACCCAGTACTTC. This gives the protein CASSYQAGRETQYF.

The chain has TRBV29-1 and TRBJ1-2; possible D gene TRBD1, 6 bases. The V and J ends lost 5 bases and 6 bases respectively, with 10 bases between them. This CDR3 comprises 11 residues. Germline values: CDR1 SQVTM, CDR2 ANQGSEA. CDR3 coding DNA: TGCAGCGTTTGGCAGGGGCATGGCTACACCTTC. Amino acid sequence: CSVWQGHGYTF. The complete variable domain, with remaining parts taken from reference TRBV29-1 and TRBJ1-2, reads SAVISQKPSRDICQRGTSLTIQCQVDSQVTMMFWYRQQPGQSLTLIATANQGSEATYESGFVIDKFPISRPNLTFSTLTVSNMSPEDSSIYLCSVWQGHGYTFGSGTRLTVV.

This clonotype was detected ten times or more. The genes are TRBV2 and TRBJ1-1; TRBD1 might be the D (6 bases). The V gene lost 7 bases and the J gene lost 7 bases, with 16 bases spanning the gap. CDR1 is SNHLY and CDR2 is FYNNEI in the germline V gene. This CDR3 comprises 13 residues. CDR3 in amino acids: CASKAGAASEAFF. The CDR3 DNA is TGTGCCAGCAAGGCGGGGGCGGCCAGTGAAGCTTTCTTT.

The table lists this clonotype with a count of one. V is TRBV25-1 and J is TRBJ1-3; 9 bases fit TRBD1. V trimming: 4 bases; J trimming: 4 bases; junction bases outside the gene matches: 8. The CDR3 consists of 16 residues. CDR1 is MGHDK, CDR2 SYGVNS, per germline. The CDR3 loop is CASSAFGTGIGNTIYF. The CDR3 region has the DNA TGTGCCAGCAGTGCCTTCGGGACAGGGATAGGAAACACCATATATTTT.

This sequence joins TRBV29-1 and TRBJ2-5, with 7 bases matching TRBD1. Germline V gene lookup returns CDR1 SQVTM and CDR2 ANQGSEA. This CDR3 spans 13 amino acids. The V segment lost 6 bases and the J segment 4 bases; nucleotides outside the gene matches: 8. In DNA form, the CDR3 reads TGCAGCGTCGACAGGGTAGGGGGAGAGACCCAGTACTTC. Translating it yields CSVDRVGGETQYF. Drawing the rest from reference TRBV29-1 and TRBJ2-5, the complete variable domain is SAVISQKPSRDICQRGTSLTIQCQVDSQVTMMFWYRQQPGQSLTLIATANQGSEATYESGFVIDKFPISRPNLTFSTLTVSNMSPEDSSIYLCSVDRVGGETQYFGPGTRLLVL.

This clonotype was observed once. This sequence joins TRBV7-2 and TRBJ2-5; 9 bases are a match to TRBD2. This CDR3 has 15 residues. V was clipped by 5 bases and J by 5 bases; unmatched bases: 9. Looked up from germline, CDR1 is SGHTA and CDR2 is FQGNSA. The CDR3: CASSQTRGGMETQYF. The CDR3 nucleotides read TGTGCCAGCAGCCAAACGCGGGGGGGCATGGAGACCCAGTACTTC.